The sequence of this T cell receptor (beta chain) was determined in a study of T-cell memory formation after mild COVID-19. Study-level points and caveats: Some clones that responded turned up in pre-infection memory, which suggests that cross-reactive memory joined in. Clones contracting over day 15 to 85 were CD4/CD8 balanced, with later expanders leaning CD4+.

This clonotype was observed a handful of times. As yet, its antigen is unknown. 5'RACE, which relied on constant-segment primers, yielded TCR alpha and TCR beta cDNA libraries carrying sample barcodes and UMIs. Each CDR3 protein is one row after TCRdb ran MiXCR on the 5' RACE reads. The sample carries roughly 170,000 distinct CDR3 sequences, about a fifth recorded once. The germline V gene encodes CDR1 SGHRS and CDR2 YFSETQ. The ends lost 2 bases at V and 1 base at J; junction bases unmatched: 10. The CDR3 contains 17 residues. The sample taken for sequencing was PBMCs or a T cell subset sorted from them (not recorded which). The V and J genes are TRBV5-1 and TRBJ2-5; 8 bases line up with TRBD1. This sequence was found in a man aged 18 to 30 who had mild COVID-19 (a few samples of this study predate the infection). Cell type and time point are not known. The CDR3 loop reads CASSLQGGVAPQETQYF. The CDR3 DNA sequence: TGCGCCAGCAGCTTACAGGGGGGCGTAGCACCCCAAGAGACCCAGTACTTC.